These T cell receptor beta chains were read from a single sample in a study of control samples from healthy donors and cancer patients. Clones were sequenced by immunoSEQ multiplex PCR, and TCRdb holds only the in-frame ones, with some missing. The sample contains tens of thousands of clones, over 75% of which appear only once. The sample was blood. Receptors were obtained from a middle-aged man in good health. Both conserved end residues are part of each CDR3. A D gene is named only where the DNA matches it firmly. Clone size is not always given. Where it is, it says once, few, many or a class for expanded clones.

>TRBV4-1|.|.|TRBJ1-4|13
CASSQGTIEKLFF
TGCGCCAGCAGCCAAGGAACCATCGAAAAACTGTTTTTT
>TRBV25-1|.|.|TRBJ2-7|15
CASSELGSAEYEQYF
TGTGCCAGCAGTGAACTAGGGTCAGCGGAGTACGAGCAGTACTTC
>TRBV5-1|.|.|TRBJ2-5|14
CASSPPGEWETQYF
TGCGCCAGCAGCCCCCCAGGGGAATGGGAGACCCAGTACTTC
>TRBV6-5|.|TRBD1|TRBJ2-3|15
CASTLGQGAWDTQYF
TGTGCCAGCACCCTGGGACAGGGGGCTTGGGATACGCAGTATTTT
>TRBV5-1|.|TRBD1|TRBJ2-1|15
CASSPGQGALNEQFF
TGCGCCAGCAGCCCTGGACAGGGGGCGCTTAATGAGCAGTTCTTC
>TRBV19|.|.|TRBJ1-1|16
CASRWEGSRLDTEAFF
TGTGCCAGTAGATGGGAAGGCAGCCGCTTGGACACTGAAGCTTTCTTT
>TRBV12-5|.|TRBD2|TRBJ2-1|16
CASGLRLAGTHNEQFF
TGTGCTAGTGGTTTGAGGTTAGCGGGGACCCACAATGAGCAGTTCTTC
>TRBV12-3/TRBV12-4|.|.|TRBJ1-4|13
CASSLGPGEKLFF
TGTGCCAGCAGTTTGGGTCCAGGGGAAAAACTGTTTTTT
>TRBV10-3|.|.|TRBJ1-2|13
CAISGGRTSGYTF
TGTGCCATCAGTGGGGGCAGAACAAGTGGCTACACCTTC
>TRBV6-5|few|.|TRBJ2-6|14
CASSINFGANVLTF
TGTGCCAGCAGTATAAATTTTGGGGCCAACGTCCTGACTTTC
>TRBV11-2|.|.|TRBJ1-2|17
CASSLGGVPLMFYGYTF
TGTGCCAGCAGCTTAGGGGGGGTACCTCTCATGTTCTATGGCTACACCTTC
>TRBV25-1|.|TRBD1|TRBJ1-1|14
CASSVNRGATEAFF
TGTGCCAGCAGTGTCAACAGGGGGGCCACTGAAGCTTTCTTT
>TRBV6-5|.|.|TRBJ2-3|15
CASRIAEWGPDTQYF
TGTGCCAGCAGAATAGCGGAGTGGGGGCCGGATACGCAGTATTTT
>TRBV7-2|.|.|TRBJ1-1|13
CASTYRMNTEAFF
TGTGCCAGCACCTATAGAATGAACACTGAAGCTTTCTTT
>TRBV5-1|.|.|TRBJ1-5|14
CASSLEGRGGPQHF
TGCGCCAGCAGCTTGGAGGGGAGGGGAGGCCCCCAGCATTTT
>TRBV4-1|.|.|TRBJ1-1|12
CASSSDKNEAFF
TGCGCCAGCAGCTCGGACAAGAATGAAGCTTTCTTT
>TRBV2|.|.|TRBJ2-7|12
CASSEGGHEQYF
TGTGCCAGCAGTGAGGGGGGCCACGAGCAGTACTTC